This record concerns one TCR beta chain sequence. This clonotype was observed a few times. Its antigen remains undetermined. Base qualities are not provided; no much larger clone lies one nucleotide away. Read against the paper, the sample's treatment or condition label means: live attenuated yellow fever vaccine strain. PBMCs were isolated from peripheral blood using a standard Ficoll-Paque protocol. Dynabeads CD4 and CD8 positive selection kits were used to isolate the CD4 and CD8 T-cell fractions. TriZol was used to extract RNA from bulk PBMCs, CD4 and CD8 fractions, and dextramer-positive and dextramer-negative fractions. TCR cDNA was synthesized by 5'RACE template switching, which introduced a universal primer site and unique molecular identifiers. cDNA synthesis was primed from both the TCR alpha and TCR beta constant segments. Library amplification used two PCR steps, and the second PCR step added sample barcodes and sequencing adapters. Sequencing of libraries was performed on Illumina HiSeq 2500 (2x100 bp) or NovaSeq (2x150 bp). As for the authors' bioinformatics: Demultiplexing of reads and collapsing into UMI consensus sequences were performed with MIGEC, and V(D)J alignment was carried out with MiXCR. Clonotypes responding to the vaccine were identified with edgeR on replicate PBMC samples, with the criteria of FDR below 0.01 and a log2 fold change above 5 up to day 15. Each bulk clonotype was labeled CD4 or CD8 based on which sequenced repertoire, CD4 or CD8, contained the clonotype at higher abundance. TCRdb ran its own pipeline on the public reads, namely fastp trimming at Q25 and MiXCR clone calling, and kept in-frame beta chains. Under each unique CDR3 protein, matching rows form one entry showing the most common genes and DNA. V and J calls and clone size were set by TCRdb, not the authors. This sample is represented by around 230,000 distinct CDR3 sequences; about 7% of them were singletons. The ten largest clones capture roughly 1% of the sample.

The sample is drawn from a study of T cells after yellow fever vaccination (dated by TCRdb to between 2017 and 2020). Background on the whole study: The SMART-Seq v4 Ultra Low Input RNA kit was used to prepare libraries from fractions with low cell numbers. Two healthy male donors, one aged 18 to 30 and one aged 30 to 39 years, were included in the cohort. To follow T-cell clones before and after both primary and booster YFV17D yellow fever vaccination, bulk TCR alpha and beta repertoires underwent longitudinal sequencing. Blood was drawn at multiple timepoints before and after primary and secondary immunization, with bulk PBMC replicates and cell subsets isolated. Summary of the overall study and its limitations: Computational filtering was required because FACS-sorted repertoires could contain abundant contaminating clonotypes from the bulk population. A small share of clonotypes occurred in both CD4 and CD8 compartments, likely arising from convergent recombination. Because the study included only a couple of donors, the extent to which the findings can be generalized is limited. The secondary T-cell response was found to be weaker but faster than the primary response, with a peak reached on day 5 rather than on day 15. Most clones expanded after primary vaccination (around 96% of CD4 and around 88% of CD8) were re-detected after the booster, suggesting that broad memory maintenance occurred.

CDR1 and CDR2 are drawn from the germline V gene: ENHRY, SYGVKD. V is pruned by 2 bases and J by 7 bases, leaving 6 bases of the junction without a gene match. The CDR3 goes from the cysteine to the phenylalanine over 15 residues. Of the read, only the CDR3 DNA is kept; its 45 bases are in frame from base 1. The TCR sequence derives from a man younger than 40 who received the YFV17D yellow fever vaccine. The input for sequencing was CD4+ T cells sorted from PBMCs, taken on the day of the yellow fever booster vaccination. The chain is encoded by TRBV10-3 joined to TRBJ2-4, with 9 middle bases fitting TRBD1. In nucleotides, the sequence is TGTGCCATCAGTGAGGACAGGGGGGTGGGTAACATTCAGTACTTC. Protein translation: CAISEDRGVGNIQYF.